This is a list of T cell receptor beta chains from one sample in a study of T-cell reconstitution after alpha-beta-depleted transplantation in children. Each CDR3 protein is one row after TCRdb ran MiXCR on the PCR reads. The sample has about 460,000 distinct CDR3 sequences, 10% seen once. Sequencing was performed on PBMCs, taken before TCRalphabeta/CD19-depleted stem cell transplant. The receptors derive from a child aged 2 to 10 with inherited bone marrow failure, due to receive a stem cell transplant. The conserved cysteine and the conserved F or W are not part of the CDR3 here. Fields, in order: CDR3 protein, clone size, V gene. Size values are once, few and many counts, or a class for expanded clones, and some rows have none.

CDR3aa: ASSQEIGTYEQY
abundance: -
v_gene: TRBV14

CDR3aa: ASSQPPGLGLYNEQF
abundance: many
v_gene: TRBV4-3

CDR3aa: ASSLDTSGANVLT
abundance: many
v_gene: TRBV5-1

CDR3aa: ASSPLSGTDTQY
abundance: many
v_gene: TRBV18

CDR3aa: ASSTRQGPNIQY
abundance: many
v_gene: TRBV5-1

CDR3aa: ASSLEGLGRSSYNEQF
abundance: many
v_gene: TRBV11-2

CDR3aa: ATSRDREKAF
abundance: many
v_gene: TRBV15

CDR3aa: ASKAGTGKNNEQF
abundance: -
v_gene: TRBV6-1

CDR3aa: ASSITGLKSSYEQY
abundance: few
v_gene: TRBV6-1

CDR3aa: ASSLVESSYNEQF
abundance: few
v_gene: TRBV7-2

CDR3aa: ASRPQGSQETQY
abundance: many
v_gene: TRBV19

CDR3aa: ASSQLDYYNEQF
abundance: many
v_gene: TRBV14

CDR3aa: ASSPQWGSTDTQY
abundance: -
v_gene: TRBV6-5

CDR3aa: ASSRLAGGLIETQY
abundance: -
v_gene: TRBV5-6

CDR3aa: ASSGGGQNTGELF
abundance: few
v_gene: TRBV2

CDR3aa: AWSEPGLAGGPWTGDLF
abundance: few
v_gene: TRBV30

CDR3aa: ASSQEIAGLNEQF
abundance: many
v_gene: TRBV4-3